The rows below give T cell receptor beta chains drawn from one sample of a study of CD8 T cells in Susac syndrome. TCRdb passed the immunoSEQ multiplex PCR reads through MiXCR, listing each CDR3 protein once. The sample yields 160,000 or so distinct CDR3 sequences, approximately 95% seen once. The sequencing input was CD4+ T cells from PBMCs. These TCRs come from a human donor with multiple sclerosis. The CDR3 runs from the conserved cysteine through the conserved F or W. Fields, in order: V gene, J gene, clone size, D gene, CDR3 protein, CDR3 DNA. A D gene is named only where the DNA matches it firmly. A clone size is listed for some rows: how often the clone was seen (once, few, many), or a class if it is expanded.

TRBV29-1	TRBJ2-7	.	.	CSVKGGRKIQQYF	TGCAGCGTTAAAGGCGGCAGGAAGATCCAGCAGTACTTC
TRBV24-1	TRBJ1-2	.	.	CATSESQGYGYTF	TGTGCCACCAGTGAGTCCCAGGGCTATGGCTACACCTTC
TRBV6-2/TRBV6-3	TRBJ1-1	.	.	CASDSRSMNTEAFF	TGTGCCAGCGATTCAAGGTCCATGAACACTGAAGCTTTCTTT
TRBV6-2/TRBV6-3	TRBJ1-6	.	.	CASSYSTSPLHF	TGTGCCAGCAGTTACTCGACTTCACCCCTCCACTTT
TRBV20-1	TRBJ2-7	.	TRBD2	CSAGTFSGTRMYEQYF	TGCAGTGCTGGTACTTTTTCCGGGACTAGGATGTACGAGCAGTACTTC
TRBV20-1	TRBJ1-4	.	.	CSARNVINEKLFF	TGCAGTGCTAGAAACGTGATTAATGAAAAACTGTTTTTT
TRBV4-1	TRBJ1-4	.	.	CASSQGGRDSEEKLFF	TGCGCCAGCAGCCAGGGGGGGAGAGACAGTGAGGAAAAACTGTTTTTT
TRBV6-1	TRBJ2-3	.	.	CASRSQGNTQYF	TGTGCCAGCAGATCACAGGGAAATACGCAGTATTTT
TRBV15	TRBJ2-7	.	.	CATSSPGSSLEQYF	TGTGCCACCAGCAGCCCCGGGAGTAGTCTGGAGCAGTACTTC
TRBV19	TRBJ2-7	once	TRBD1	CASSSGQGLSYEQYF	TGTGCCAGTAGTTCCGGACAGGGACTGTCCTACGAGCAGTACTTC
TRBV29-1	TRBJ2-4	.	.	CSFQKQGNIQYF	TGCAGCTTTCAGAAACAGGGAAACATTCAGTACTTC
TRBV24-1	TRBJ2-1	.	.	CATSDIYSSYNEQFF	TGTGCCACCAGTGATATATATAGCTCCTACAATGAGCAGTTCTTC
TRBV6-6	TRBJ2-2	.	.	CASRGPRGSTGELFF	TGTGCCAGCAGGGGACCCCGGGGGTCAACCGGGGAGCTGTTTTTT
TRBV5-6	TRBJ2-7	.	TRBD1	CASSLSGTGLYEQYF	TGTGCCAGCAGCTTGTCCGGGACAGGACTCTACGAGCAGTACTTC
TRBV20-1	TRBJ2-1	.	TRBD2	CSATALLAGTNEQFF	TGCAGTGCTACCGCATTACTAGCGGGGACCAATGAGCAGTTCTTC
TRBV2	TRBJ1-1	.	.	CASKVLQGAEAFF	TGTGCCAGCAAGGTCCTACAGGGCGCTGAAGCTTTCTTT